A single sample gave rise to the 18 T cell receptor beta chains below, sequenced in a study of blood T cells in healthy people across ages. The second PCR ran about 6 to 11 cycles with a sample-barcoded 5' primer and J-beta primers. TCRdb fed the 5' RACE reads into MiXCR, producing one record per CDR3 protein. The sample comprises hundreds of thousands of distinct CDR3 sequences, approximately 21% of which are singletons, and 3.5% to 4% rests with the top ten. The sequencing sample was made of blood. Receptors originate from a man aged 70 or older in good health.

This clonotype was seen a few times. The DNA of the CDR3 is TGTGCCAGCAGCAATAATGCGGGAGAGACCCAGTACTTC. Translation gives CASSNNAGETQYF. The gene calls are TRBV7-2 and TRBJ2-5, with D possibly TRBD2 on 5 matching bases. The CDR3 is 13 amino acids. Germline loops: CDR1 SGHTA, CDR2 FQGNSA. Trimming pared 5 bases from V and 4 bases from J, leaving 11 bases between.

The chain uses TRBV5-1 and TRBJ2-1; unclear D gene. CDR1 SGHRS and CDR2 YFSETQ come from the germline V gene. The CDR3 loop spans 13 amino acids. V lost 2 bases to trimming and J lost 7 bases, with 10 bases between them. The DNA for the CDR3 is TGCGCCAGCAGCTTAACGGAGCTGAATGAGCAGTTCTTC. Translating gives CASSLTELNEQFF. The variable domain in full, completed from reference TRBV5-1 and TRBJ2-1, reads KAGVTQTPRYLIKTRGQQVTLSCSPISGHRSVSWYQQTPGQGLQFLFEYFSETQRNKGNFPGRFSGRQFSNSRSEMNVSTLELGDSALYLCASSLTELNEQFFGPGTRLTVL.

This clonotype was counted ten times or more. This chain joins TRBV30 and TRBJ2-1, with TRBD2 matching over 8 bases. CDR1 and CDR2 from the germline V gene are GTSNPN and SVGIG (reference sequence). The length of the CDR3 is 15 residues. V lost 1 base to trimming and J lost 2 bases; unmatched junction nucleotides: 4. The chain's CDR3 is CAWSAVTSAYNEQFF. The CDR3 DNA reads TGTGCCTGGAGTGCGGTGACTAGCGCCTACAATGAGCAGTTCTTC.

A word on this clonotype: A read error is possible here, since a much larger clone lies one base away. The chain recombines TRBV27 with TRBJ2-4, with a tentative D call TRBD2 (5 bases). The CDR3 contains 14 residues. Germline-derived CDR1 and CDR2 are MNHEY and SMNVEV (reference sequence). CDR3 sequence: CAGSLRGVGDIQYF. In DNA, the CDR3 is TGTGCCGGCAGTTTACGGGGTGTGGGCGACATTCAGTACTTC.

This clonotype was seen more than once but under ten times. The J gene is TRBJ2-7, the V gene TRBV25-1, with 7 nucleotides matching TRBD1. The CDR3 extends over 15 amino acids. V lost 3 bases, J lost 1 base, and 6 bases stayed unmatched. Germline CDR1 reads MGHDK; CDR2 reads SYGVNS. The CDR3 protein is CASSDFRGQSYEQYF. The CDR3 coding sequence is TGTGCCAGCAGTGATTTTAGGGGGCAATCCTACGAGCAGTACTTC.

The chain uses TRBV20-1 and TRBJ2-1, with 10 bases matching TRBD2. From germline, CDR1 is DFQATT and CDR2 SNEGSKA (reference sequence). The junction had 8 bases not matched to a gene; V was cut back by 7 bases and J by 14 bases. This CDR3 comprises 11 residues. The CDR3 region has the DNA TGCAGTGAGAGGCTAGCGGGAGAAGAGTTCTTC. It yields the protein CSERLAGEEFF.

The chain employs TRBV28 and TRBJ2-3; 11 nucleotides agree with TRBD2. CDR3 size: 17 residues. J gave up 2 bases and V 6 bases, and 10 bases lay outside the gene matches. CDR1 is MDHEN, CDR2 SYDVKM, per germline. CDR3 loop: CASSQRVAGGTTDTQYF. In DNA form, the CDR3 reads TGTGCCAGCAGCCAGAGGGTAGCGGGAGGGACCACAGATACGCAGTATTTT.

This clonotype has more than one count but fewer than ten. The rearrangement links TRBV2 to TRBJ2-5, with D maybe TRBD1 (7 bases). Germline lookup yields CDR1 SNHLY and CDR2 FYNNEI. The CDR3 is 15 residues long. Trimming shortened V by 6 bases and J by 1 base, and 15 bases separated the two germline ends. CDR3 region: CASRGGTAIQETQYF. Here the CDR3 DNA reads TGTGCCAGCAGGGGCGGGACAGCTATCCAAGAGACCCAGTACTTC.

In this sample, this clonotype turned up many times. Here the CDR3 reads CASSYGSTANNEQFF. The CDR3 DNA reads TGCGCCAGCAGCTATGGTTCGACAGCCAACAATGAGCAGTTCTTC. The chain combines TRBV5-1 with TRBJ2-1; D possibly corresponds to TRBD1 (5 bases). V was shortened by 3 bases and J by 5 bases, with 15 bases between the two germline ends. Germline V CDR1 and CDR2: SGHRS, YFSETQ. The CDR3 has 15 residues.

Here the CDR3 reads CASSEVGGSSYNEQFF. CDR3 bases: TGTGCCAGCAGTGAAGTTGGGGGGAGCTCCTACAATGAGCAGTTCTTC. The chain has TRBV6-1 and TRBJ2-1; TRBD2 is a possible D gene (6 bases). The CDR3 runs 16 residues. Trimming left V 1 base short and J 0 bases short, with 10 bases between. Germline loops: CDR1 MNHNS, CDR2 SASEGT.

This clonotype was recorded at least ten times. The gene calls are TRBV2 and TRBJ2-5; D possibly corresponds to TRBD1 (6 bases). Gene TRBJ2-1 matches the end of the DNA better, so the J call may be wrong. From germline, CDR1 is SNHLY and CDR2 FYNNEI. The CDR3 is made up of 13 amino acids. The CDR3 DNA sequence: TGTGCCAGCACTGTGAAGGGGGTGCTTGAGCAGTTCTTC. This sequence encodes CASTVKGVLEQFF.

This clonotype was picked up a small number of times. CDR3 amino acids: CSASSDGGETQYF. CDR3 DNA: TGCAGTGCATCGAGCGATGGGGGGGAGACCCAGTACTTC. The J gene is TRBJ2-5, the V gene TRBV20-1; TRBD2 might be the D (6 bases). Germline V lookup: CDR1 DFQATT, CDR2 SNEGSKA (reference sequence). Trimming stripped 6 bases from V and 5 bases from J, with 16 bases between. The CDR3 loop spans 13 amino acids.

The sample holds a few counts of this clonotype. The gene calls are TRBV5-6 and TRBJ2-5; possible D gene TRBD2, 5 bases. V gave up 2 bases and J gave up 7 bases, with 9 bases separating them. CDR1 SGHDT and CDR2 YYEEEE come from the germline V gene. The CDR3 loop spans 12 amino acids. DNA for the CDR3: TGTGCCAGCAGCTTTGCAGAGGGGACCCAGTACTTC. Translating it yields CASSFAEGTQYF.

This clonotype was seen repeatedly, ten times or more. The chain uses TRBV6-2 or TRBV6-3 and TRBJ1-5, with D uncertain. Looked up from germline, CDR1 is MNHEY and CDR2 is SVGEGT. CDR3 size: 16 residues. V was trimmed by 0 bases and J by 2 bases, leaving 11 bases between them. The CDR3 sequence: CASSYSSISGNQPQHF. CDR3 in DNA: TGTGCCAGCAGTTACTCGAGTATTTCGGGCAATCAGCCCCAGCATTTT.

This clonotype was detected a few times. The chain links TRBV4-1 to TRBJ1-4; possible D gene TRBD1, 6 bases. CDR1 is MGHRA and CDR2 is YSYEKL in the germline V gene. Trimming cost V 3 bases and J 3 bases, with 14 bases left between them. CDR3 length: 16 amino acids. CDR3 amino acids: CASSQRLQGSNEKLFF. The CDR3 bases are TGCGCCAGCAGCCAGCGCCTACAGGGATCTAATGAAAAACTGTTTTTT.

The chain joins TRBV12-3 or TRBV12-4 to TRBJ1-6, with 8 bases identical to TRBD1. The CDR3 is made up of 16 amino acids. V lost 6 bases to trimming and J lost 13 bases; unmatched junction nucleotides: 17. CDR3 bases: TGTGCCAGCAGACAACCTCCCGGGACAGGCATTGCGCCCCTCCACTTT. Amino acids: CASRQPPGTGIAPLHF.

The rearrangement uses TRBV7-2 and TRBJ1-3; no firm D call. Germline CDR1 is SGHTA and CDR2 is FQGNSA. Trimming left V 1 base short and J 6 bases short, with 7 bases between. The CDR3 extends over 13 amino acids. The DNA of the CDR3 is TGTGCCAGCAGCTTAGAGGGCCTAAACACCATATATTTT. Its translation: CASSLEGLNTIYF.

This chain connects TRBV12-3 or TRBV12-4 to TRBJ1-2; the D is unclear. The CDR3 length is 14 residues. The ends were cut back, 2 bases at V and 4 bases at J, with 11 bases in the middle. The CDR3 DNA reads TGTGCCAGCAGTTTAAGTGGTCCGGGCTATGGCTACACCTTC. Protein sequence: CASSLSGPGYGYTF.